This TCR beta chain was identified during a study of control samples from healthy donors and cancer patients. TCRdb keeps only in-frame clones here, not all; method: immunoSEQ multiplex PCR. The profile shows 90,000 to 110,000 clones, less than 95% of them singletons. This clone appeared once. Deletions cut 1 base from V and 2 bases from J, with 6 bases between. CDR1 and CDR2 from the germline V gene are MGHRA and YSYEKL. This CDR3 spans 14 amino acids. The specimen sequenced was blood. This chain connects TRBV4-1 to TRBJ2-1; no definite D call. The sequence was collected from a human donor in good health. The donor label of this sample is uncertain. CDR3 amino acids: CASSQGSTYNEQFF. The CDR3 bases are TGCGCCAGCAGCCAAGGGTCCACCTACAATGAGCAGTTCTTC.